The present TCR beta chain was sequenced within a study of blood T cells in healthy people across ages. Turning to the study itself: For every two T cells, template switching captured about one barcoded beta molecule. General observations from the study: Aged donors had fewer naive CD4+ cells and lower diversity than long-lived donors. PBMCs went unsorted, and a conclusive naive versus antigen-experienced comparison was therefore prevented.

The second PCR ran roughly 7 to 12 cycles with a sample-barcoded 5' primer and J-beta primers. The template-switch adaptor was a 5' adaptor with 12 random nucleotides. It tagged each cDNA molecule. MiXCR, applied by TCRdb to the 5' RACE reads, yields one record per CDR3 protein. This table has approximately 1,000,000 distinct CDR3 sequences, under 40% appearing once. The CDR3 sequence is 16 residues long. J gave up 0 bases and V 2 bases, and 6 bases lay outside the gene matches. Germline loops: CDR1 SGHAT, CDR2 FQNNGV. About this clonotype itself: Its antigen is not identified.

This clonotype was sampled from a man aged 18-30 years in good health. The source material was blood. This rearrangement joins TRBV11-2 to TRBJ1-2, with TRBD1 matching 7 bases. CDR3 amino acids: CASSLHQGTANYGYTF. CDR3 sequence (DNA): TGTGCCAGCAGCTTACACCAAGGGACAGCTAACTATGGCTACACCTTC.